The clone carrying this T cell receptor beta chain appeared once. Antigen specificity is unknown. The PCR had 60 Vbeta and 13 Jbeta primers. TCRdb keeps only in-frame clones here, not all; method: immunoSEQ multiplex PCR. This table has over 80,000 clones, 55% to 80% appearing once. The data derive from a study of cytomegalovirus exposure and HLA in healthy donors. Study context: 81% of 398 genotyped donors fell in the Caucasian-associated ancestry cluster. The study's findings and limits: TCR beta chain V- and J-gene trimming was linked, in a later analysis, to a missense variant in DCLRE1C. Researchers reportedly found TCR beta sequences accurately predicted most subjects' HLA-A and HLA-B alleles.

The CDR3 runs 16 residues. V lost 6 bases and J lost 7; bases outside the gene matches: 14. The germline gives CDR1 SGHDT, CDR2 YYEEEE. Sample: PBMCs. The chain uses TRBV5-6 and TRBJ2-2, with 8 bases that match TRBD2. The receptor was isolated from a man between 40 and 49 years old in good health and CMV-seronegative. The CDR3 loop is CASISTGTRRSGELFF. In nucleotides, the CDR3 is TGTGCCAGCATCTCCACCGGGACTAGACGAAGCGGGGAGCTGTTTTTT.